The clone carrying this T cell receptor beta chain appeared a few times. An end of the junction differs from the germline gene, which may be a read error. In germline, CDR1 is LNHDA, CDR2 SQIVND (reference sequence). The CDR3 is made up of 17 amino acids. This entry is derived from a study of blood T cell repertoires in COVID-19. Generated by immunoSEQ multiplex PCR, the TCRdb table keeps only in-frame clones and is missing some. Altogether 100,000 to 150,000 clones are present, roughly four fifths being singletons, with the ten largest covering 9% to 14%. The material sequenced was peripheral blood. This sequence was found in a human donor in a cohort sampled during active COVID-19. This chain connects TRBV19 to TRBJ1-1, with D maybe TRBD1 (6 bases). The CDR3, as DNA: TGTGCCAGTAGCATAGGGACAATTGGGCCCAAGAACACTGAAGCTTTCTTT. This sequence encodes CASSIGTIGPKNTEAFF.